The following is a TCR beta chain sequence with its context. These data belong to a study of CD8 T cells in Susac syndrome. CDR1 and CDR2 from the germline V gene are SGHRS and YFSETQ. The CDR3 totals 15 residues. Germline trimming cut 4 bases from V and 2 bases from J; bases unmatched to any gene: 7. A quantity of about 0.45 to 1 ug RNA underwent reverse transcription using random hexamers. Coverage of TCR beta CDR3 amplification by immunoSEQ multiplex PCR extended to 54 Vbeta and 13 Jbeta. In TCRdb, the immunoSEQ multiplex PCR reads were re-called with MiXCR into one record per CDR3 protein. The data contain some 200,000 distinct CDR3 sequences, about 94% of them singletons.

The TCR comes from a human donor with multiple sclerosis. The specimen sequenced was CD8+ T cells from PBMCs. The chain recombines TRBV5-1 with TRBJ2-7; 9 positions agree with TRBD1. The CDR3 bases are TGCGCCAGCAGCCTTGGGACAGGGAGCACCTACGAGCAGTACTTC. This sequence encodes CASSLGTGSTYEQYF.